This TCR beta chain was documented in a study of blood T cell repertoires in COVID-19. Study as a whole: There were acute and convalescent COVID-19 samples, and they came from the United States, Italy and Spain. Sources were T cells, B-cell-depleted T cells, or PBMCs; the material itself was cDNA or gDNA.

Germline lookup yields CDR1 SSHAT and CDR2 FNYEAQ (reference sequence). V lost 0 bases to trimming and J lost 2 bases; unmatched junction nucleotides: 9. The CDR3 is 18 residues long. As handled by the study authors: How many nucleated cells were present was estimated from reference gene primer amplification. The method was immunoSEQ multiplex PCR; TCRdb's version includes in-frame clones alone and lacks a portion of them. D and trimming were read from the DNA, whereas the V and J calls and clone size are those reported in that table. The sample consists of some 250,000 clones, around 79% of them appearing once.

Material for sequencing was peripheral blood. V is TRBV7-7 and J is TRBJ1-3; 8 positions agree with TRBD1. The TCR sequence derives from a woman of 80 years or more with acute or convalescent COVID-19. DNA of the CDR3: TGTGCCAGCAGCTTAGCGGGGTTCCCGACAGGGGCTGGAAACACCATATATTTT. Residues: CASSLAGFPTGAGNTIYF.